These 7 T cell receptor beta chains came from one sample sequenced in a study of T cells in Graves' hyperthyroidism and ophthalmopathy. RNA transcripts served as the template for amplifying TCR beta CDR3 regions. An initial round of RT-PCR targeting the TCR CDR3 relied on the HTBI primer set. TCRdb independently ran MiXCR on the multiplex PCR reads; one entry per CDR3 protein. Of roughly 700,000 distinct CDR3 sequences in the sample, less than 15% were seen once. Sequencing was done on a sample of blood. The receptors were sampled from a woman between 18 and 29 years old with Graves' hyperthyroidism.

The genes are TRBV5-4 and TRBJ2-1; a possible D gene is TRBD2 (6 bases). Trimming shortened V by 4 bases and J by 9 bases, and 26 bases separated the two germline ends. The CDR3 has 17 residues. Germline lookup yields CDR1 SGHNT and CDR2 YYREEE (reference sequence). This CDR3 reads CASSPIGGGTAVGEQFF. CDR3 coding DNA: TGTGCCAGCAGCCCTATCGGTGGGGGGACGGCCGTTGGTGAGCAGTTCTTC. Looking up the rest from reference TRBV5-4 and TRBJ2-1 gives the full variable domain: ETGVTQSPTHLIKTRGQQVTLRCSSQSGHNTVSWYQQALGQGPQFIFQYYREEENGRGNFPPRFSGLQFPNYSSELNVNALELDDSALYLCASSPIGGGTAVGEQFFGPGTRLTVL.

This clonotype was observed a few times. The V call is TRBV12-3 or TRBV12-4, the J call TRBJ2-3, with TRBD2 as a possible D gene (5 bases). This CDR3 is built from 14 residues. Trimming took off 1 base at V and 5 bases at J, with 10 bases between the two ends. The chain's CDR3 is CASSLGLAIDTQYF. CDR3 coding DNA: TGTGCCAGCAGTTTAGGGCTAGCCATAGATACGCAGTATTTT.

This clonotype was seen at least ten times. This chain links TRBV11-2 with TRBJ2-1, with D tentatively TRBD2 (6 bases). V was shortened by 0 bases and J by 4 bases, with 19 bases between the two germline ends. In germline, CDR1 is SGHAT, CDR2 FQNNGV. The CDR3 covers 18 residues. In nucleotides, the CDR3 is TGTGCCAGCAGCTTAGATCATACCATGGGGGACTTTTACAATGAGCAGTTCTTC. Residues: CASSLDHTMGDFYNEQFF.

This clonotype turned up a few times. J is TRBJ1-5 and V is TRBV15; no clear D. V dropped 3 bases and J dropped 4 bases, with 7 bases sitting between them. Germline CDR1 and CDR2: LNHNV and YYDKDF (reference sequence). The CDR3 is made up of 13 amino acids. In DNA, the CDR3 is TGTGCCACCAGCAGTACGGTGAATCAGCCCCAGCATTTT. Translation: CATSSTVNQPQHF.

This clonotype was seen at least ten times. The rearrangement joins TRBV7-9 to TRBJ2-7; a weak D match, TRBD1 (5 bases). The CDR3 has 14 residues. Trimming took 0 bases from V and 6 from J, leaving 12 bases between them. CDR1 and CDR2 (germline): SEHNR, FQNEAQ (reference sequence). The CDR3, as DNA: TGTGCCAGCAGCTTAGCGGGCACAGGCGTCGAGCAGTACTTC. It yields the protein CASSLAGTGVEQYF.

This clonotype was picked up many times. The chain recombines TRBV4-1 with TRBJ1-1, with D possibly TRBD1 on 5 matching bases. Germline values: CDR1 MGHRA, CDR2 YSYEKL. This CDR3 has 15 residues. V shed 0 bases and J shed 0 bases, with 8 bases lying between them. In nucleotides, the CDR3 is TGCGCCAGCAGCCAAGAAGCAGGGATGAACACTGAAGCTTTCTTT. It encodes CASSQEAGMNTEAFF.

Ten or more counts support this clonotype. This chain uses TRBV15 with TRBJ2-7; the match to TRBD2 covers 10 bases. Germline CDR1 reads LNHNV; CDR2 reads YYDKDF (reference sequence). This CDR3 comprises 13 residues. V lost 4 bases to trimming and J lost 7 bases; unmatched junction nucleotides: 4. The chain's CDR3 is CATSTLAGEEQYF. The CDR3 region has the DNA TGTGCCACCAGCACCCTAGCGGGAGAGGAGCAGTACTTC.